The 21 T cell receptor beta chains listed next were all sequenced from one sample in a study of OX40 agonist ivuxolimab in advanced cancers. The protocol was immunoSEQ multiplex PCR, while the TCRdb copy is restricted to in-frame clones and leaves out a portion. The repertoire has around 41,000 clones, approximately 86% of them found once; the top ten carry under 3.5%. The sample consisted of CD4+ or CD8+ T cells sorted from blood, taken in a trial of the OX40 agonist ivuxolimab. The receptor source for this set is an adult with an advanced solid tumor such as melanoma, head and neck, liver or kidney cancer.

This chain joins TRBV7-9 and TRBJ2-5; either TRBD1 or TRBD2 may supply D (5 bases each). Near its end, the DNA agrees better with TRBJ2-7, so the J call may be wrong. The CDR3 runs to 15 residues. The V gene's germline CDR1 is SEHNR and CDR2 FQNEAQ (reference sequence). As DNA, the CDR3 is TGTGCCAGCAGCTTAGAAGGGACGAAGGGATACGAGCAGTACTTC. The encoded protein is CASSLEGTKGYEQYF.

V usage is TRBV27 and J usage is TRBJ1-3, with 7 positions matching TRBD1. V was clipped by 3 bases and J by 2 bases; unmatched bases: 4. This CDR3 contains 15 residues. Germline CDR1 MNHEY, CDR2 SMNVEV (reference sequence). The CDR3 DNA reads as TGTGCCAGCAGTTTCCGACAGGGCCCTGGAAACACCATATATTTT. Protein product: CASSFRQGPGNTIYF.

CDR3 nucleotide sequence: TGTGCCAGCAGCCCCCAGGGGAACACTGAAGCTTTCTTT. It translates to CASSPQGNTEAFF. The V call is TRBV14, the J call TRBJ1-1, with a possible D match to TRBD1 (5 bases). CDR3 size: 13 residues. Germline lookup yields CDR1 SGHDN and CDR2 FVKESK. Deletions cut 4 bases from V and 1 base from J, with 7 bases between.

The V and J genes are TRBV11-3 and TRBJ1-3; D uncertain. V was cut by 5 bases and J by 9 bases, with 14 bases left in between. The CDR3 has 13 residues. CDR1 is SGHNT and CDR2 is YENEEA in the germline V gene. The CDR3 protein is CASSPLRKSTIYF. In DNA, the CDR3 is TGTGCCAGCAGCCCCCTAAGGAAAAGCACCATATATTTT.

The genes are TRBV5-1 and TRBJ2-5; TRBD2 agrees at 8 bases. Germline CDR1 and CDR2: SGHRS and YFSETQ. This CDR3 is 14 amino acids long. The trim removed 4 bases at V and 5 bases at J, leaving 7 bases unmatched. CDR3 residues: CASSGGLVKETQYF. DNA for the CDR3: TGCGCCAGCAGCGGGGGACTAGTCAAGGAGACCCAGTACTTC.

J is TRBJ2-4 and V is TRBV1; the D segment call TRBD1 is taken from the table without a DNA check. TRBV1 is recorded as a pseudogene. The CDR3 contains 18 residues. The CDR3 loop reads CTSSQDGRAGGFENIQYF. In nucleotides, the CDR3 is TGCACCAGCAGCCAAGACGGAAGGGCAGGGGGCTTTGAAAACATTCAGTACTTC.

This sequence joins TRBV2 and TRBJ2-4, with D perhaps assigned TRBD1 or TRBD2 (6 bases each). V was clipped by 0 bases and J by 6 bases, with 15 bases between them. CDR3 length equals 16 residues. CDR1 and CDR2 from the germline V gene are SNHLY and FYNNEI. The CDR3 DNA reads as TGTGCCAGCAGTGAAGCGCGCGTCGGGGGCTCAAACATTCAGTACTTC. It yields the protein CASSEARVGGSNIQYF.

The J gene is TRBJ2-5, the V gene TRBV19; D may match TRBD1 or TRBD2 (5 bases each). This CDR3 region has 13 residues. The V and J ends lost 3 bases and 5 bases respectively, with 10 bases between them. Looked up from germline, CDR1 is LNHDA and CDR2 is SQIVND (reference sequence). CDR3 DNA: TGTGCCAGTAGTATGGGACGGGGTGAGACCCAGTACTTC. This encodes CASSMGRGETQYF.

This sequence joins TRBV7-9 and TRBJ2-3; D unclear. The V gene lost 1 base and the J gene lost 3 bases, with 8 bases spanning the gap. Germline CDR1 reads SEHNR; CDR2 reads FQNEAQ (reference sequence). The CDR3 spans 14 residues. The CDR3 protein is CASSLEITTDTQYF. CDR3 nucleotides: TGTGCCAGCAGCTTAGAGATAACAACAGATACGCAGTATTTT. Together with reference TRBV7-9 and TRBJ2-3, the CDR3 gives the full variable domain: DTGVSQNPRHKITKRGQNVTFRCDPISEHNRLYWYRQTLGQGPEFLTYFQNEAQLEKSRLLSDRFSAERPKGSFSTLEIQRTEQGDSAMYLCASSLEITTDTQYFGPGTRLTVL.

The CDR3 spells CASRGLSKRNNEQFF. CDR3 coding DNA: TGTGCCAGTAGAGGACTCTCCAAGAGAAACAATGAGCAGTTCTTC. V usage is TRBV19 and J usage is TRBJ2-1, with D possibly TRBD2 on 5 matching bases. This CDR3 has 15 residues. Germline-derived CDR1 and CDR2 are LNHDA and SQIVND (reference sequence). V lost 6 bases and J lost 5, with 17 bases in between.

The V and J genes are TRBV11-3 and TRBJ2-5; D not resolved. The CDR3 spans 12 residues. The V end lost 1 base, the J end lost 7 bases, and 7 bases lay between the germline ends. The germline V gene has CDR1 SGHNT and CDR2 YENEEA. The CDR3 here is CASSLGPRTQYF. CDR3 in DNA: TGTGCCAGCAGCTTAGGCCCCCGGACCCAGTACTTC.

CDR3 residues: CASSQAPRGVYNSPLHF. Here the CDR3 DNA reads TGCGCCAGCAGCCAAGCCCCCAGGGGGGTCTATAATTCACCCCTCCACTTT. V is TRBV4-1 and J is TRBJ1-6; 7 positions match TRBD1. The germline V gene has CDR1 MGHRA and CDR2 YSYEKL. The junction had 6 bases not matched to a gene; V was cut back by 1 base and J by 3 bases. The CDR3 is 17 amino acids.

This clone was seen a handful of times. CDR3: CASSQRANYGYTF. The DNA for the CDR3 is TGTGCCAGCAGCCAGAGAGCTAACTATGGCTACACCTTC. This chain connects TRBV11-2 to TRBJ1-2; no definite D call. The germline V gene has CDR1 SGHAT and CDR2 FQNNGV. The ends were cut back, 5 bases at V and 0 bases at J, with 7 bases in the middle. The CDR3 totals 13 residues.

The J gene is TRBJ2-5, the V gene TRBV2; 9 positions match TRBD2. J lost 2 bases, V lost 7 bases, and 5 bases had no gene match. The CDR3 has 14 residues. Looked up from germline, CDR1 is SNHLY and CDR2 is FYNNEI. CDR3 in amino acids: CASKRGAGQETQYF. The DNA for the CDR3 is TGTGCCAGCAAGCGGGGGGCGGGACAAGAGACCCAGTACTTC.

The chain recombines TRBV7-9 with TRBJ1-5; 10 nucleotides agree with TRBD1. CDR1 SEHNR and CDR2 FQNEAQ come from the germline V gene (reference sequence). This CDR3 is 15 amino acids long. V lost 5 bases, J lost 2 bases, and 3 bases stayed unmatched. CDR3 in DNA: TGTGCCAGCAGCCTAGGGACAGGGGGCAATCAGCCCCAGCATTTT. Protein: CASSLGTGGNQPQHF. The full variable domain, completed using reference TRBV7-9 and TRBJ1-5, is DTGVSQNPRHKITKRGQNVTFRCDPISEHNRLYWYRQTLGQGPEFLTYFQNEAQLEKSRLLSDRFSAERPKGSFSTLEIQRTEQGDSAMYLCASSLGTGGNQPQHFGDGTRLSIL.

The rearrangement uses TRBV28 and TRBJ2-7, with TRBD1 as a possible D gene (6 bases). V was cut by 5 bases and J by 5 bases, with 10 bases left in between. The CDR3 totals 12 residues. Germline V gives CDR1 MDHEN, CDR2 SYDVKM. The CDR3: CASSARGDEQYF. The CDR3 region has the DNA TGTGCCAGCAGTGCCAGGGGTGACGAGCAGTACTTC.

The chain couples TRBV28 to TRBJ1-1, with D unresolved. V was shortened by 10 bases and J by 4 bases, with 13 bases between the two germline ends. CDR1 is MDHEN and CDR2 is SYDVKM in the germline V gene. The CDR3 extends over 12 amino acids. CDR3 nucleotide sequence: TGTGCCACCACCGAACGGGGCACTGAAGCTTTCTTT. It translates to CATTERGTEAFF.

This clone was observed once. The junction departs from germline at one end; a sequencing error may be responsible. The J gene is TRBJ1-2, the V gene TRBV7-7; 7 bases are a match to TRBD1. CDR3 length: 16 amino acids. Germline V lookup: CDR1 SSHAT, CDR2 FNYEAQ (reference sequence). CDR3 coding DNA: TGTGCTAGCAGCTTTTCCGTAAAGGGGGCCGACTATGGCTACACCTTC. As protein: CASSFSVKGADYGYTF.

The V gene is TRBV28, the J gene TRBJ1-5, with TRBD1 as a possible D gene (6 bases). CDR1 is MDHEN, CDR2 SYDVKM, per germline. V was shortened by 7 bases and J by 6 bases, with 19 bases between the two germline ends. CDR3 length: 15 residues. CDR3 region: CASTPPGARSQPQHF. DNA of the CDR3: TGTGCCAGCACCCCACCGGGGGCGCGGAGTCAGCCCCAGCATTTT.

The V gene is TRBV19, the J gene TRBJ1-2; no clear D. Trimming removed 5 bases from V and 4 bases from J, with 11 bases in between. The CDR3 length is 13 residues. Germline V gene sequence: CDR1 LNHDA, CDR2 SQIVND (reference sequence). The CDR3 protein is CASSVPGLYGYTF. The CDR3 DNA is TGTGCCAGTAGTGTCCCGGGCCTCTATGGCTACACCTTC.

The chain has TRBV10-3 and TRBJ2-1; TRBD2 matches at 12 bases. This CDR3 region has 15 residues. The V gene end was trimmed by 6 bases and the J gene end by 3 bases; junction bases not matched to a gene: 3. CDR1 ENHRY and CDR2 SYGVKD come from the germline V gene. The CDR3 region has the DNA TGTGCCATCAGACTGACTAGCGGGAGCTACAATGAGCAGTTCTTC. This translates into CAIRLTSGSYNEQFF.